This entry is about one T cell receptor (beta chain). The sample has other DNA sequences that encode this CDR3 too. This record belongs to a study of blood T cell repertoires in COVID-19. Trimming took off 0 bases at V and 4 bases at J, with 7 bases between the two ends. Germline values: CDR1 WSHSY, CDR2 SAAADI. The CDR3 sequence is 14 residues long. Repertoires were generated with immunoSEQ multiplex PCR, while TCRdb's copy carries only in-frame clones and drops some. The table lists 210,000 or so clones, 84% of them singletons. The rearrangement uses TRBV10-2 and TRBJ1-5; D gene ambiguous. The specimen was peripheral blood. The source is a woman in her seventies with active or convalescent COVID-19. The CDR3 loop reads CASSESGGNQPQHF. The CDR3 DNA reads TGCGCCAGCAGTGAGTCGGGCGGGAATCAGCCCCAGCATTTT.